A selection of T cell receptor beta chains follows, all from one sample in a study of blood T cell repertoires in COVID-19. Method: immunoSEQ multiplex PCR; TCRdb's copy keeps in-frame clones and lacks some. The sample includes approximately 29,000 clones, 55% to 75% of them seen just once. The material sequenced was peripheral blood. These receptors originate from a boy aged 2 to 9 with active or convalescent COVID-19. The CDR3 runs from the conserved cysteine through the conserved F or W. Each record gives: J gene, V gene, D gene, clone size, CDR3 protein, CDR3 DNA. The D gene is left open where the match is weak. Clone sizes are given selectively: once, few, many, or a class where the clone is expanded.

>TRBJ1-5|TRBV6-6|TRBD1|once
CASSDRGSNQPQHF
TGTGCCAGCAGTGACAGGGGAAGCAATCAGCCCCAGCATTTT
>TRBJ2-4|TRBV4-3|TRBD2|.
CASSQGGRPPGNIQYF
TGCGCCAGCAGCCAAGGCGGGAGGCCACCTGGAAACATTCAGTACTTC
>TRBJ1-5|TRBV28|.|.
CASSLWPPSNQPQHF
TGTGCCAGCAGTTTGTGGCCGCCTAGCAATCAGCCCCAGCATTTT
>TRBJ1-2|TRBV27|.|.
CASSLNSHGAAYGYTF
TGTGCCAGCAGTTTAAACTCGCACGGAGCGGCCTATGGCTACACCTTC
>TRBJ1-2|TRBV15|.|.
CATSRAGAGSFGYTF
TGTGCCACCAGCAGAGCCGGAGCAGGGTCTTTTGGCTACACCTTC
>TRBJ2-5|TRBV29-1|TRBD1|.
CSASGGGQETQYF
TGCAGCGCCTCAGGGGGCGGACAAGAGACCCAGTACTTC
>TRBJ1-6|TRBV5-1|.|.
CASSLGGARDSPLHF
TGCGCCAGCAGCTTGGGGGGAGCGAGGGATTCACCCCTCCACTTT
>TRBJ1-6|TRBV2|.|medium-sized
CASSIRVRQSPLHF
TGTGCCAGCAGCATACGAGTTAGACAATCGCCCCTCCACTTT
>TRBJ1-1|TRBV3-1/TRBV3-2|TRBD1|.
CASSRPGTGDTEAFF
TGTGCCAGCAGCCGTCCCGGGACAGGGGACACTGAAGCTTTCTTT
>TRBJ2-1|TRBV24-1|.|.
CATSDQYQDEQFF
TGTGCCACCAGTGACCAGTATCAGGATGAGCAGTTCTTC
>TRBJ2-6|TRBV5-4|.|once
CASSLGGAGSGANVLTF
TGTGCCAGCAGCTTGGGCGGGGCGGGTTCTGGGGCCAACGTCCTGACTTTC
>TRBJ2-2|TRBV24-1|.|.
CATSGGGELFF
TGTGCCACCAGTGGCGGCGGGGAGCTGTTTTTT
>TRBJ1-2|TRBV5-4|.|once
CASTLWTANYGYTF
TGTGCCAGCACCCTCTGGACAGCAAACTATGGCTACACCTTC